Listed below are T cell receptor beta chains from one sample, sequenced in a study of blood T cell repertoires in COVID-19. The repertoire was sequenced with immunoSEQ multiplex PCR; TCRdb's copy has only in-frame clones and lacks some. This table holds some 190,000 clones, around 84% found once. Sequencing used peripheral blood. These receptors were collected from a woman older than 75 with acute or convalescent COVID-19. CDR3s include the opening cysteine and the closing phenylalanine or tryptophan. D genes are given only for firm matches. Where a row states a size, it is once, few, many or the class of an expanded clone; other rows omit it.

J gene	clone size	V gene	D gene	CDR3 protein	CDR3 DNA
TRBJ1-6	-	TRBV6-1	-	CASRTGTPIETLHF	TGTGCCAGCAGAACCGGGACACCTATAGAGACCCTCCACTTT
TRBJ2-7	-	TRBV10-1	TRBD2	CASSTPRGGALAGAGEQYF	TGCGCCAGCAGCACCCCTCGGGGAGGCGCCCTAGCGGGAGCAGGGGAGCAGTACTTC
TRBJ2-2	-	TRBV15	-	CATSRDRIRANTGELFF	TGTGCCACCAGCAGAGACCGTATCAGGGCAAACACCGGGGAGCTGTTTTTT
TRBJ2-3	-	TRBV27	-	CASSLAGYGADTQYF	TGTGCCAGCAGTTTAGCGGGATACGGGGCAGATACGCAGTATTTT
TRBJ1-2	-	TRBV18	-	CASSPPQGVGGYTF	TGTGCCAGCTCACCCCCTCAGGGTGTAGGTGGCTACACCTTC
TRBJ1-5	few	TRBV6-6	-	CASSLAGVQPQHF	TGTGCCAGCAGTTTGGCAGGGGTTCAGCCCCAGCATTTT
TRBJ2-5	-	TRBV18	-	CASSPQLTTRQETQYF	TGTGCCAGCTCACCACAACTGACGACTCGGCAAGAGACCCAGTACTTC
TRBJ1-4	-	TRBV19	-	CASSRSATNEKLFF	TGTGCCAGTAGTCGGTCCGCAACTAATGAAAAACTGTTTTTT
TRBJ2-7	-	TRBV28	-	CASSYQGKQYF	TGTGCCAGCAGTTACCAGGGAAAGCAGTACTTC
TRBJ1-6	-	TRBV18	-	CASSLSTGINSPLHF	TGTGCCAGCTCACTATCTACAGGGATTAATTCACCCCTCCACTTT
TRBJ2-7	-	TRBV15	TRBD1	CATSRIQGASYEQYF	TGTGCCACCAGCAGAATACAGGGGGCCTCCTACGAGCAGTACTTC
TRBJ2-7	-	TRBV5-1	-	CASSLGLEQYF	TGCGCCAGCAGCTTGGGTCTCGAGCAGTACTTC
TRBJ2-7	-	TRBV3-1/TRBV3-2	-	CASSPDSSDKQYF	TGTGCCAGCAGCCCTGACAGTTCAGACAAGCAGTACTTC
TRBJ2-1	-	TRBV18	-	CASSPPVTEKQFF	TGTGCCAGCTCACCACCGGTGACAGAGAAGCAGTTCTTC
TRBJ1-1	-	TRBV18	-	CASYTTSGRTEAFF	TGTGCCAGCTACACCACATCGGGGAGGACTGAAGCTTTCTTT
TRBJ2-1	-	TRBV4-3	-	CASSHYRDSYNEQFF	TGCGCCAGCAGCCACTACAGGGATTCCTACAATGAGCAGTTCTTC
TRBJ2-1	-	TRBV19	TRBD2	CASSISSGTYNEQFF	TGTGCCAGTAGTATTAGTAGCGGGACCTACAATGAGCAGTTCTTC
TRBJ2-5	-	TRBV7-9	TRBD2	CASSPPSLAGTKETQYF	TGTGCCAGCAGCCCCCCCTCCCTAGCGGGGACAAAAGAGACCCAGTACTTC
TRBJ1-1	-	TRBV28	-	CASSLPGLKNTEAFF	TGTGCCAGCAGTTTGCCAGGGTTAAAGAACACTGAAGCTTTCTTT
TRBJ1-6	-	TRBV27	-	CASSSGQLINSPLHF	TGTGCCAGCAGTTCCGGACAGTTAATTAATTCACCCCTCCACTTT
TRBJ2-5	-	TRBV7-2	TRBD2	CASSFQGLAGEETQYF	TGTGCCAGCAGCTTCCAAGGACTAGCGGGAGAAGAGACCCAGTACTTC
TRBJ2-7	-	TRBV7-2	TRBD1	CASSLADGQGYEQYF	TGTGCCAGCAGCTTAGCCGACGGACAGGGCTACGAGCAGTACTTC
TRBJ2-3	-	TRBV3-1/TRBV3-2	-	CASSQRGTPDTQYF	TGTGCCAGCAGCCAAAGGGGGACACCAGATACGCAGTATTTT
TRBJ1-1	once	TRBV6-5	-	CASTYGDRTEAFF	TGTGCCAGCACGTACGGCGACAGGACTGAAGCTTTCTTT
TRBJ1-2	-	TRBV12-3/TRBV12-4	TRBD1	CASSLAGGLGYTF	TGTGCCAGCAGTTTAGCAGGGGGCCTAGGCTACACCTTC
TRBJ2-1	-	TRBV24-1	TRBD1	CATRGQGTFNEQFF	TGTGCCACGAGAGGACAGGGAACTTTTAATGAGCAGTTCTTC
TRBJ2-4	-	TRBV6-5	-	CASSYGGLAKNIQYF	TGTGCCAGCAGTTACGGGGGACTAGCCAAAAACATTCAGTACTTC
TRBJ1-2	once	TRBV7-2	TRBD1	CASSSDRGLGGYTF	TGTGCCAGCAGCTCAGACAGGGGGCTAGGGGGCTACACCTTC
TRBJ2-2	-	TRBV7-2	-	CASGGTNTGELFF	TGTGCCAGCGGCGGGACGAACACCGGGGAGCTGTTTTTT
TRBJ1-6	-	TRBV6-5	TRBD1	CASSYKGQMYNSPLHF	TGTGCCAGCAGTTACAAGGGACAGATGTATAATTCACCCCTCCACTTT
TRBJ1-2	-	TRBV30	-	CASSRTPGYTF	TGTGCCTCTAGCAGGACGCCTGGCTACACCTTC
TRBJ2-2	once	TRBV19	-	CASSTQGITGELFF	TGTGCCAGTAGTACCCAGGGTATCACCGGGGAGCTGTTTTTT
TRBJ1-2	-	TRBV19	TRBD1	CASSRDRIDGYTF	TGTGCCAGTAGTAGGGACAGAATAGATGGCTACACCTTC
TRBJ2-7	-	TRBV5-4	TRBD1	CASSEQRGLSEQYF	TGTGCCAGCAGTGAGCAAAGGGGGCTAAGCGAGCAGTACTTC
TRBJ1-2	-	TRBV29-1	TRBD1	CSVDMGQGARNYGYTF	TGCAGCGTTGATATGGGACAGGGGGCGCGGAACTATGGCTACACCTTC
TRBJ2-2	-	TRBV19	TRBD2	CASSISSGRYTGELFF	TGTGCCAGTAGTATATCTAGCGGGAGGTACACCGGGGAGCTGTTTTTT
TRBJ2-3	-	TRBV5-1	-	CASAVDRGSTDTQYF	TGCGCCAGCGCCGTGGACCGAGGGAGCACAGATACGCAGTATTTT
TRBJ1-1	-	TRBV5-1	-	CASSSPLGGVSTEAFF	TGCGCCAGCAGCTCCCCCCTGGGGGGGGTGAGCACTGAAGCTTTCTTT
TRBJ2-3	-	TRBV2	TRBD2	CASSGQAGGTDTQYF	TGTGCCAGTAGTGGTCAAGCGGGAGGCACAGATACGCAGTATTTT
TRBJ2-5	-	TRBV18	-	CASSPPGAETQYF	TGTGCCAGCTCACCACCGGGGGCTGAGACCCAGTACTTC
TRBJ1-2	once	TRBV6-5	-	CASSLQGSGYTF	TGTGCCAGCAGTTTGCAGGGTTCTGGCTACACCTTC
TRBJ2-2	-	TRBV6-2/TRBV6-3	-	CASSYGRGDGELFF	TGTGCCAGCAGTTACGGCAGGGGCGACGGGGAGCTGTTTTTT
TRBJ2-1	-	TRBV10-3	TRBD2	CATTGTSGSNEQFF	TGTGCCACAACCGGGACTAGCGGGAGCAATGAGCAGTTCTTC
TRBJ2-7	-	TRBV6-2/TRBV6-3	TRBD1	CASSYLDRDYEQYF	TGTGCCAGCAGTTATTTGGACAGGGACTACGAGCAGTACTTC
TRBJ1-2	-	TRBV7-9	TRBD1	CASSLQGAYGYTF	TGTGCCAGCAGCTTGCAGGGGGCTTATGGCTACACCTTC
TRBJ2-1	-	TRBV9	TRBD2	CASSVVGLAGVLYNEQFF	TGTGCCAGCAGCGTAGTGGGACTAGCGGGAGTGTTATACAATGAGCAGTTCTTC
TRBJ2-7	-	TRBV30	-	CAWSPRDLYEQYF	TGTGCCTGGAGTCCTAGAGACCTCTACGAGCAGTACTTC
TRBJ1-2	-	TRBV5-1	-	CASSWTGHTNYGYTF	TGCGCCAGCAGCTGGACGGGACACACAAACTATGGCTACACCTTC
TRBJ2-7	-	TRBV7-2	-	CASSPQGQSYEQYF	TGTGCCAGCAGCCCCCAAGGACAGAGCTACGAGCAGTACTTC
TRBJ2-5	-	TRBV3-1/TRBV3-2	-	CASSRLAFETQYF	TGTGCCAGCAGCCGGCTAGCGTTCGAGACCCAGTACTTC
TRBJ2-3	-	TRBV3-1/TRBV3-2	TRBD2	CASSQGTLAGRTDTQYF	TGTGCCAGCAGCCAAGGGACACTAGCGGGCCGCACAGATACGCAGTATTTT
TRBJ1-2	-	TRBV28	-	CASKHKFNYGYTF	TGTGCCAGCAAACACAAGTTTAACTATGGCTACACCTTC